The clone carrying this T cell receptor (gamma chain) was counted a few times. Its target is unknown. One end of the junction does not line up with germline, which may come from a read error. RNA was extracted from the cells and then reverse transcribed. CDR3 amplicons came from multiplex PCR with pooled V-gene forward and constant-region reverse primers. TCRdb re-called the multiplex PCR reads through CATT. The table shows under 25,000 gamma-chain clones, with roughly 13% occurring only once. These data originate in a study of Vδ1+ human thymocytes. Study results and limitations: In the thymus, TRG and TRD repertoires looked highly polyclonal with Gaussian CDR3 lengths.

The germline V gene encodes CDR1 GITISATS and CDR2 ISYDGTV (reference sequence). This CDR3 is 14 amino acids long. Source material: Vdelta1+ gamma-delta thymocytes from the thymus. Subset in this sample: FACS-sorted CD3+ TCRalphabeta- TCRVdelta1+ TCRVdelta2- thymocytes. The receptor's source is a child in the first two years of life who had congenital heart surgery. The V call is TRGV9, the J call TRGJP1. CDR3 in amino acids: CALWEYTAGWFKIF. DNA of the CDR3: TGTGCCTTGTGGGAGTATACCGCTGGTTGGTTCAAGATATTT.